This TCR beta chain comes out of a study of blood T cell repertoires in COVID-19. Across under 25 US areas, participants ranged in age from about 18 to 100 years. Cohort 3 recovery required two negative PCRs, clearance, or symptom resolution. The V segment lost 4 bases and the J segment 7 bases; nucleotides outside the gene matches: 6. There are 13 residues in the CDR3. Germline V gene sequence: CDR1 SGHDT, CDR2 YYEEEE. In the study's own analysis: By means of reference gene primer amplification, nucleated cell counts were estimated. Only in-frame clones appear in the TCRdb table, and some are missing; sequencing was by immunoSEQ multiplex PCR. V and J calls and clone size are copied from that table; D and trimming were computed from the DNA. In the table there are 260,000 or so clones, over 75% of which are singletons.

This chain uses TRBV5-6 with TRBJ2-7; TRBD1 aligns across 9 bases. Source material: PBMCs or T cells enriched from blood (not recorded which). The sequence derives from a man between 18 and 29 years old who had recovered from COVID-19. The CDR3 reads CASSPGTGNEQYF. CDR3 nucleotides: TGTGCCAGCAGCCCGGGGACAGGGAATGAGCAGTACTTC.